The 9 T cell receptor beta chains below all came from one sample that was sequenced in a study of early T cells in non-severe SARS-CoV-2 infection. A single record per CDR3 protein comes from TCRdb applying MiXCR to the 5' RACE reads. The data show approximately 35,000 distinct CDR3 sequences, 4.5% to 6% seen once. Sequenced material: whole blood. These receptors all stem from an adult who was a healthcare worker with PCR-confirmed SARS-CoV-2 infection or an uninfected control (not recorded which).

With regard to this clonotype: The junction departs from the called germline gene at one end, perhaps through a read error. This chain uses TRBV7-9 with TRBJ2-3, with D unresolved. The V gene's germline CDR1 is SEHNR and CDR2 FQNEAQ (reference sequence). The CDR3 has 15 residues. The CDR3: CAGSSPEVQVHTQYF. CDR3 sequence (DNA): TGTGCCGGCAGCTCACCCGAGGTGCAGGTACATACGCAGTATTTT.

This clonotype was found a few times. J is TRBJ2-5 and V is TRBV29-1; D perhaps matches TRBD2 (5 bases). The V end was cut by 4 bases, the J end by 5 bases, with 8 bases between. Germline V gene lookup returns CDR1 SQVTM and CDR2 ANQGSEA. CDR3 size: 11 residues. This chain's CDR3 is CSVGPGETQYF. CDR3 in DNA: TGCAGCGTTGGCCCGGGGGAGACCCAGTACTTC.

At least ten counts were recorded for this clonotype. The chain employs TRBV20-1 and TRBJ1-6; D ambiguous. The CDR3 is 13 residues long. The V gene lost 5 bases and the J gene lost 6 bases, with 11 bases spanning the gap. CDR1 DFQATT and CDR2 SNEGSKA come from the germline V gene (reference sequence). DNA for the CDR3: TGCAGTGCTGACATTAACTTTAATTCACCCCTCCACTTT. It encodes CSADINFNSPLHF.

The chain is built from TRBV3-2 and TRBJ2-1; the tabulated D call, TRBD2, remains unverified against the DNA. TRBV3-2 is tagged as a pseudogene. The CDR3 totals 16 residues. The CDR3 spells CASSRIAFSSYNEQFF. The CDR3 nucleotides read TGTGCCAGCAGCCGGATAGCGTTTAGCTCCTACAATGAGCAGTTCTTC.

This clonotype was seen many times. The V and J genes are TRBV11-3 and TRBJ2-7; D tentatively fits TRBD1 or TRBD2 (6 bases each). V was clipped by 5 bases and J by 4 bases, with 15 bases between them. This CDR3 spans 14 amino acids. The germline V gene encodes CDR1 SGHNT and CDR2 YENEEA. CDR3 sequence reads: CASSRDGGRYEQYV. CDR3 coding DNA: TGTGCCAGCAGCCGGGACGGGGGCCGGTACGAGCAGTACGTC.

This clonotype was recorded many times. The chain joins TRBV10-3 to TRBJ2-1; D not certain. V shed 10 bases and J shed 7 bases, with 20 bases lying between them. The CDR3 sequence is 14 residues long. Germline V lookup: CDR1 ENHRY, CDR2 SYGVKD. The CDR3 DNA sequence: TGTGCCACCTTACCCGAAGAGTTCATGAATGAGCAGTTCTTC. Translated, it gives CATLPEEFMNEQFF.

This clonotype was seen at least ten times. The rearrangement joins TRBV20-1 to TRBJ2-7, with 8 bases aligning to TRBD1. The V segment lost 6 bases and the J segment 4 bases; nucleotides outside the gene matches: 5. The germline gives CDR1 DFQATT, CDR2 SNEGSKA (reference sequence). The CDR3 contains 12 residues. The CDR3 DNA reads TGCAGTGCACGGACAGGGCGATACGAGCAGTACTTC. Translated, it gives CSARTGRYEQYF.

This clonotype was counted a few times. The CDR3 bases are TGTGCCAGCAGCCAGGGAGGGTTGAACATTCAGTACTTC. As protein: CASSQGGLNIQYF. The chain combines TRBV7-9 with TRBJ2-4, with 7 bases aligning to TRBD2. There are 13 residues in the CDR3. The J segment lost 7 bases and the V segment lost 5 bases, leaving 5 bases of the junction unmatched. Germline CDR1 reads SEHNR; CDR2 reads FQNEAQ (reference sequence).

In this sample, this clonotype turned up a few times. This rearrangement joins TRBV2 to TRBJ2-7, with D possibly TRBD2 on 6 matching bases. The CDR3 is made up of 18 amino acids. Germline V gene data show CDR1 as SNHLY and CDR2 as FYNNEI. Trimming took off 8 bases at V and 2 bases at J, with 28 bases between the two ends. CDR3 sequence reads: CASCPDPVGRERPYEQYF. The CDR3 bases are TGTGCCAGCTGCCCTGATCCCGTCGGACGGGAGCGGCCCTACGAGCAGTACTTC.